This TCR beta chain came from a study of T cell changes during pregnancy in multiple sclerosis. The protocol was immunoSEQ multiplex PCR, while the TCRdb copy is restricted to in-frame clones and leaves out a portion. The sample yields 55,000 to 70,000 clones, approximately 90% seen once. The CDR3 sequence is 13 residues long. J gave up 4 bases and V 4 bases, and 4 bases lay outside the gene matches. Germline V lookup: CDR1 SGHDT, CDR2 YYEEEE. This sequence originates from a female donor with multiple sclerosis, enrolled in a pregnancy study. This material consisted of peripheral blood, taken after pregnancy. The V gene is TRBV5-6, the J gene TRBJ1-2; 7 bases line up with TRBD1. CDR3 bases: TGTGCCAGCAGCCCGACAGGGACCTATGGCTACACCTTC. It codes for CASSPTGTYGYTF. The whole variable domain, filled in from reference TRBV5-6 and TRBJ1-2, reads DAGVTQSPTHLIKTRGQQVTLRCSPKSGHDTVSWYQQALGQGPQFIFQYYEEEERQRGNFPDRFSGHQFPNYSSELNVNALLLGDSALYLCASSPTGTYGYTFGSGTRLTVV.